Reported below is one T cell receptor (beta chain). The antigen is unknown. V lost 1 base, J lost 0 bases, and 10 bases lay in between. Per germline, CDR1 SGHTA and CDR2 FQGNSA. This CDR3 has 15 residues. These data belong to a study of T cell responses to AZD1222 COVID-19 vaccine. General study points: Spike-specific TCRs gained breadth and depth after people received two AZD1222 doses.

Clones were read by immunoSEQ multiplex PCR, and TCRdb kept only the in-frame ones, dropping some. The sample has 80,000 to 95,000 clones, about 78% seen once. This chain uses TRBV7-2 with TRBJ2-7; a possible D gene is TRBD2 (5 bases). The sample was peripheral blood, taken on day 0 of AZD1222 vaccination. This clonotype was obtained from an adult in good health. The CDR3 loop is CASSLGELGSYEQYF. CDR3 in DNA: TGTGCCAGCAGCTTAGGGGAGCTGGGCTCCTACGAGCAGTACTTC. Full variable domain (missing parts from reference TRBV7-2 and TRBJ2-7): GAGVSQSPSNKVTEKGKDVELRCDPISGHTALYWYRQSLGQGLEFLIYFQGNSAPDKSGLPSDRFSAERTGGSVSTLTIQRTQQEDSAVYLCASSLGELGSYEQYFGPGTRLTVT.